The 3 T cell receptor beta chains below come from one sample, sequenced in a study of shared clonotypes between healthy human individuals (dated by TCRdb to 2018 to 2021). Libraries were made using the immunoSEQ multiplex PCR assay. Not all clones reach the TCRdb copy of this immuneACCESS table, which keeps in-frame sequences only. Checked studies attribute under half of the gap to unresolved V genes and leave the rest unexplained. The sample table lists roughly 1,500,000 clones, just under 99% of them with a count of one. The ten largest make up 0.3% to 0.45% of the sample. Sequenced sample: naive CD4+ T cells sorted from blood. The label giving this sample's cell subset or site can be read as: CD45RA+ positively selected. These receptors all stem from a young man in good health.

The chain combines TRBV5-4 with TRBJ1-5; D not resolved. CDR3 size: 14 residues. CDR1 is SGHNT and CDR2 is YYREEE in the germline V gene (reference sequence). V lost 4 bases and J lost 3, with 11 bases in between. CDR3 nucleotide sequence: TGTGCCAGCAGCCCTGGACCTAACAATCAGCCCCAGCATTTT. Protein: CASSPGPNNQPQHF. Drawing the rest from reference TRBV5-4 and TRBJ1-5, the complete variable domain is ETGVTQSPTHLIKTRGQQVTLRCSSQSGHNTVSWYQQALGQGPQFIFQYYREEENGRGNFPPRFSGLQFPNYSSELNVNALELDDSALYLCASSPGPNNQPQHFGDGTRLSIL.

The chain has TRBV9 and TRBJ2-3; D unclear. V dropped 3 bases and J dropped 0 bases, with 11 bases sitting between them. The germline CDR1 and CDR2 sequences are SGDLS and YYNGEE. The CDR3 extends over 15 amino acids. CDR3 in amino acids: CASSGKIGSTDTQYF. In nucleotides, the CDR3 is TGTGCCAGCAGCGGAAAGATTGGAAGCACAGATACGCAGTATTTT.

This clone has just one count. The chain uses TRBV5-6 and TRBJ2-3; no reliable D call. The germline gives CDR1 SGHDT, CDR2 YYEEEE. V lost 6 bases to trimming and J lost 1 base, with 15 bases between them. The CDR3 loop spans 15 amino acids. Here the CDR3 reads CASTPVGLGTDTQYF. The DNA of the CDR3 is TGTGCCAGCACCCCGGTAGGTTTAGGCACAGATACGCAGTATTTT.